Sequencing of this T cell receptor beta chain was carried out in a study of graft-versus-host responses after intestinal transplantation. Across the study: Anti-thymocyte globulin was used for induction in all recipients, who then took tacrolimus and steroids for roughly 3 years.

In its sample, this clone was seen once. Antigen specificity is unknown. Study-wide findings and caveats: Allografts from individuals with graft-donor T cell macrochimerism displayed high graft-versus-host to host-versus-graft clonal ratios.

TCRdb's table, derived via immunoSEQ multiplex PCR, lists solely in-frame clones and lacks some. The top ten clones hold 0.35% of a sample with about 82,000 clones, roughly 90% of them seen once. V shed 0 bases and J shed 4 bases, with 7 bases lying between them. Germline V gene lookup returns CDR1 SGHKS and CDR2 YYEKEE (reference sequence). The CDR3 loop spans 13 amino acids. This receptor was taken from a human donor who was the organ donor for an intestinal transplant. Sequences were derived from unstimulated CD4+ T cells sorted from spleen or lymph node cells, sampled before transplant. This rearrangement joins TRBV5-5 to TRBJ1-2, with unresolved D. CDR3 bases: TGTGCCAGCAGCTTGGGAGGTCTCTATGGCTACACCTTC. Translation gives CASSLGGLYGYTF.